These T cell receptor beta chains were read from a single sample in a study of blood T cell repertoires in COVID-19. TCRdb's table, derived via immunoSEQ multiplex PCR, lists solely in-frame clones and lacks some. The data show 300,000 to 400,000 clones, roughly nine tenths seen once. Material for sequencing was PBMCs or T cells enriched from blood (not recorded which). The receptors stem from a man aged 55 to 70 who had recovered from COVID-19. The CDR3 runs from the conserved cysteine through the conserved F or W. The D gene is left open where the match is weak. Clone size is given for some rows only: seen once, a few or many times, or a class if the clone is expanded.

J	size	D	V	CDR3
TRBJ1-2	.	TRBD1	TRBV10-3	CATTGGDYGYTF
TRBJ2-7	.	.	TRBV6-5	CASSYNRGGEQYF
TRBJ1-3	.	.	TRBV6-5	CASRPRGATGNTIYF
TRBJ2-7	once	TRBD2	TRBV6-5	CASRTSGNTEQYF
TRBJ2-4	.	.	TRBV4-1	CASTGHSKNIQYF
TRBJ2-7	.	.	TRBV11-2	CASSLADRPTYEQYF
TRBJ1-1	.	.	TRBV7-9	CASSLSGNTEAFF
TRBJ1-1	.	.	TRBV5-1	CASSLESQVVGTEAFF
TRBJ2-3	.	.	TRBV7-2	CASSLAEVYPSTDTQYF
TRBJ1-1	.	.	TRBV19	CASVGHEYVGTEAFF
TRBJ1-2	.	TRBD1	TRBV5-4	CASSLDRGLGYTF
TRBJ1-3	.	.	TRBV18	CASSPPPWEVGGNTIYF
TRBJ2-1	.	TRBD1	TRBV6-2/TRBV6-3	CASSTRGQGIEQFF
TRBJ1-2	.	TRBD1	TRBV2	CASSEPTGGVYGYTF
TRBJ1-5	.	.	TRBV6-6	CASSYSTNQGFQPQHF
TRBJ2-7	.	TRBD1	TRBV6-5	CASRFLRDRPYEQYF
TRBJ1-2	once	.	TRBV27	CASSSPGTSGYTF
TRBJ1-5	.	.	TRBV24-1	CATQARGEQPQHF
TRBJ2-1	.	.	TRBV3-1/TRBV3-2	CASSHGSSYNEQFF
TRBJ2-1	.	.	TRBV4-1	CASSQDSGRRVYNEQFF
TRBJ1-4	.	TRBD1	TRBV18	CASSPRDRLYEKLFF
TRBJ1-2	.	.	TRBV2	CASSEKGFSEVYSQTSNYGYTF
TRBJ2-1	.	TRBD2	TRBV10-1	CASSGGASGSNYNEQFF
TRBJ2-5	.	.	TRBV18	CASSPSYLGGEETQYF
TRBJ2-5	.	.	TRBV7-2	CASSLLQGTSETQYF
TRBJ2-5	.	TRBD1	TRBV10-3	CAIRGQGASQETQYF
TRBJ1-2	.	.	TRBV6-1	CASSEGMGANYGYTF
TRBJ2-1	.	TRBD2	TRBV27	CASKGLGSDGQFF
TRBJ1-5	.	TRBD1	TRBV27	CASSFLDRGLFPTSNQPQHF
TRBJ1-2	.	.	TRBV5-8	CASSLVGGGYGYTF
TRBJ1-1	.	.	TRBV7-9	CASSLVAGDEAFF
TRBJ2-5	.	TRBD2	TRBV10-3	CAISPLGTSGGQETQYF
TRBJ1-6	.	.	TRBV4-1	CASSQDTARESPLHF
TRBJ2-7	.	.	TRBV4-1	CASSQYDGNSYEQYF
TRBJ1-1	.	TRBD1	TRBV7-8	CASSLGQGAGAFF
TRBJ2-7	.	.	TRBV28	CASSFGGRTYEQYF
TRBJ2-7	.	.	TRBV10-3	CAIAGDSYEQYF
TRBJ1-3	.	.	TRBV7-8	CASSSHRAAGVSGNTIYF
TRBJ2-3	.	TRBD1	TRBV14	CASSQLGQSIAKYF
TRBJ1-1	once	TRBD1	TRBV11-3	CASSVGQGNTEAFF
TRBJ1-2	.	.	TRBV3-1/TRBV3-2	CASSLIANYGYTF
TRBJ2-7	.	.	TRBV11-2	CASSLGLRDPGPYEQYF
TRBJ2-3	.	.	TRBV29-1	CSVESSRQALADTQYF
TRBJ2-1	.	TRBD2	TRBV27	CASSLGRGTSQFF
TRBJ1-3	.	.	TRBV6-4	CASISRGTAWGNTIYF
TRBJ1-1	few	.	TRBV19	CASSKNREVKNTEAFF
TRBJ1-1	few	.	TRBV12-5	CASGGASMNTEAFF